This note documents a single TCR beta chain sequence. This clonotype was observed many times. Its antigen is not yet known. It has no much larger one-base neighbor in the sample; base qualities were not kept. The library was built by means of 5' RACE. These reads were obtained on an Illumina HiSeq 2500. A second PCR of about 6 to 11 cycles was performed with a sample-barcoded 5' primer and a J-beta primer mix. A template-switch 5' adaptor carrying 12 random nucleotides introduced a unique molecular identifier onto each TCR beta cDNA molecule. At least 2.5 million CDR3-containing paired-end reads were obtained from each sample. The Mint cDNA synthesis kit, primed by a TRBC-specific oligonucleotide, was used to synthesize first-strand cDNA from all RNA. After uracil-DNA glycosylase treatment, a first 18-cycle PCR used universal primers M1SS and BC2_uni_R on all cDNA. Processing in the source paper ran as follows. Each sample was normalized by randomly selecting 1 million high-quality reads, each carrying a distinct molecular identifier. Instead of being binned into consensus sequences, reads with shared molecular identifiers were discarded. MiTCR, run with a Q25 quality threshold and the strictest error-elimination algorithm, handled CDR3 identification, clonotype clustering and error correction. A nonparametric unseen species model using Euler transformation provided a lower-bound estimate of total TCR beta diversity. Using fastp at Q25 and MiXCR, TCRdb reprocessed the public reads and kept productive beta chains. A single entry per CDR3 protein holds the most common genes and DNA from its merged rows. For this entry, the V and J calls and clone size follow TCRdb and not the study's own pipeline. For this sample there are over 550,000 distinct CDR3 sequences; 25% to 30% appear just once. Less than 20% of the sample belongs to the ten largest clones.

The data belong to a study of blood T cells in healthy people across ages (dated by TCRdb to the mid-2010s). A note on the overall study: In model experiments, roughly one uniquely barcoded TCR beta cDNA molecule per two T cells was captured by template switching. Age-related changes in TCR beta repertoire diversity were measured in the study by deep sequencing normalized with unique cDNA molecular identifiers. Four age groups were formed from the donors: young (average roughly 15 years), middle-aged (approximately 41), aged (around 68) and long-lived (more than 75). Using the same blood draw, the study looked at two additional independent replicas of 1 million unique cDNA reads for two donors, one aged 18 to 30 and the other aged 80 or older. To avoid experimental bias, donors of different ages were randomly spread across the sequencing lanes.

General study outcomes and caveats: Because the CMV infection status of the donors was unknown, age-related changes in expanded clonotypes may potentially have been confounded. Compared with the aged group, the long-lived group had more naive CD4+ T cells, fewer expanded clones and increased TCR diversity, a pattern suggesting age selection. There was a strong correlation between observed TCR beta diversity and the percentage of naive T cells measured by flow cytometry. As age increased, observed TCR beta diversity per million T cells dropped in a roughly linear way, and a significant reduction was already evident by age 40. Estimates of total diversity based on one million sequenced T cells were considered lower bounds and underestimates. Conclusive comparison of naive and antigen-experienced compartments was prevented by the profiling of bulk unsorted PBMCs.

CDR1 is given as SGHVS and CDR2 as FQNEAQ, both from the germline V gene. The CDR3 goes from the cysteine to the phenylalanine over 15 residues. The sequence is cut down to CDR3 DNA, 45 bases in frame from base 1. Ends trimmed: V by 1 base, J by 10 bases; bases unmatched to a gene: 7. The roughly 38 donors, aged about 6 to 95 years, were systemically healthy Caucasian individuals from Russia. Each donor gave about 9.8 milliliters of peripheral blood, drawn into EDTA-treated Vacutainer tubes. Ficoll-Paque density-gradient centrifugation was used to isolate PBMCs, with at least 7 million per sample. Total RNA was extracted from PBMCs with Trizol reagent, with at least 6 micrograms obtained per sample. For every donor, flow cytometry on a PBMC aliquot measured the percentage of naive CD45RAhigh/CD27high T cells.

Input material: blood. Rearrangement joined TRBV7-8 to TRBJ1-6; a stretch of 7 junction bases matches TRBD1. The clonotype was recovered from a woman over 75 in good health. The DNA sequence reads TGTGCCAGCAGCTTAGTACAGGGGTTAGGCTCACCCCTCCACTTT. It translates as CASSLVQGLGSPLHF.